This note documents a single T cell receptor beta chain sequence. Its antigen has not been determined. The input lacks base qualities; no much larger clone sits a single base away. This was a case-control study nested in a cohort of healthcare workers in London, UK, who had nasopharyngeal swab PCR tests and blood samples taken every week. Healthcare workers were enrolled in the week of the UK lockdown, from 23 to 31 March 2020, and were followed every week for up to 16 weeks. The data were taken from a study of early T cells in non-severe SARS-CoV-2 infection (dated by TCRdb to the early 2020s). In terms of the full investigation: Because TCR sequencing relied on bulk RNA taken from unsorted whole blood, pairing of alpha and beta chains was not possible. Results and caveats for the whole study, not just this receptor: VDJdb matching was skewed toward anti-spike CD8 responses, so virus-specific expansions were likely underestimated and private and CD4 specificities were missed.

The library came from 5' RACE. This sample was sequenced with a NextSeq 500. The TCR library protocol attached unique molecular identifiers to individual cDNA molecules to correct for sequencing error and PCR bias. TCR alpha and beta chains were both sequenced, and the abundances of alpha and beta sequences in each sample were closely correlated with each other. In the paper's pipeline: Decombinator V4 was used to annotate the V gene, J gene and CDR3 of the TCR sequences. TCRs were defined as expanded if a significant change between any two time points was detected under a Poisson model with p below 0.0001. TCR abundances were normalised to the total number of TCRs sequenced per sample and were expressed as counts per million. VDJdb, accessed 1 November 2021, was searched for CMV, EBV and SARS-CoV-2 annotated TCRs, with TCRs annotated for multiple antigens excluded. TCRdb reran the public reads through fastp at Q25 and MiXCR, keeping productive beta chains. Every CDR3 protein is listed once, alongside the most common genes and DNA of its rows. It is TCRdb's table, rather than the study itself, that gives the V and J calls and clone size. A total of some 30,000 distinct CDR3 sequences appear in this sample, 4.5% to 5% of them only once. The ten largest clones take up approximately 7.5% of the sample.

The sequenced sample was whole blood. The sequence derives from an adult who was a healthcare worker with PCR-confirmed SARS-CoV-2 infection or an uninfected control (not recorded which).

The DNA sequence is as follows: TGTGCCAGCAGTTTATGGAGGGGAGTTGAAGCTTTCTTT. Translation gives CASSLWRGVEAFF. This chain is built from TRBV12-3 or TRBV12-4 and TRBJ1-1; the D region possibly corresponds to TRBD1 (5 bases align). V is reduced by 2 bases and J by 7 bases, leaving a spacing of 11 bases between them. The cysteine opens and the phenylalanine closes a CDR3 of 13 amino acids. Here the CDR3 DNA is all that survives: 39 bases in frame from base 1.